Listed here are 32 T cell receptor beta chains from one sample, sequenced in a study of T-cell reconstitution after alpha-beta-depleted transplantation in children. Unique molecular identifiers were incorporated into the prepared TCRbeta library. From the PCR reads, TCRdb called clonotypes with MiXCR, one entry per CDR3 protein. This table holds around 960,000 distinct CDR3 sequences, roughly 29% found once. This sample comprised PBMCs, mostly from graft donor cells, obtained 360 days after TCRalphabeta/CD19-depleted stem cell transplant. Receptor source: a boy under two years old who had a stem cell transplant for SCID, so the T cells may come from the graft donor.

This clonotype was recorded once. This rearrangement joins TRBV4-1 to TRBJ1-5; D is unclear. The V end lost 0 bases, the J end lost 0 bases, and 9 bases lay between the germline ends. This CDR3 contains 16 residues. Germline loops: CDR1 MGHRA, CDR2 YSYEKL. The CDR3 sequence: CASSQEGAPSNQPQHF. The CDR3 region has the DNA TGCGCCAGCAGCCAAGAGGGCGCACCTAGCAATCAGCCCCAGCATTTT.

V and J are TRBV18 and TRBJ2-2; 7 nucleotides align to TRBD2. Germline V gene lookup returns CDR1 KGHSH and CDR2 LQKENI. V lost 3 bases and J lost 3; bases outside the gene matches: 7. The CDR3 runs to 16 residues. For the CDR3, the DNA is TGTGCCAGCTCACCCCAAGCGGGGATGTACACCGGGGAGCTGTTTTTT. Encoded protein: CASSPQAGMYTGELFF.

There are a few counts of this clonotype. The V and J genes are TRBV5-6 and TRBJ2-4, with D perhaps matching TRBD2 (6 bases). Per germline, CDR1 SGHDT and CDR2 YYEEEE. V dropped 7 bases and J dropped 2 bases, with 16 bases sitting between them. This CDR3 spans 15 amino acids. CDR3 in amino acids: CASPSAGRTKNIQYF. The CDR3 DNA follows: TGTGCCAGCCCCTCCGCGGGGAGGACCAAAAACATTCAGTACTTC.

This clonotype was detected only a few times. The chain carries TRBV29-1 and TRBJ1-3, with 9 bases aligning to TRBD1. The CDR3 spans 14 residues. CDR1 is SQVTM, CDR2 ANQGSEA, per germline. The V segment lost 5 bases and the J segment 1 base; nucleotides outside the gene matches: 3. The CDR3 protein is CSVRDRGSGNTIYF. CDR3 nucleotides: TGCAGCGTTCGAGACAGGGGGTCTGGAAACACCATATATTTT.

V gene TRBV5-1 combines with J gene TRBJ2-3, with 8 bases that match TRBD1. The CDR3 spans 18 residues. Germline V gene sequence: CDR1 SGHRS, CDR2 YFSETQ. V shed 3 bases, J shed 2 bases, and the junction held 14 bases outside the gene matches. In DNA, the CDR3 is TGCGCCAGCAGCTCGGGACAGGCCATCCCACCCTTCACAGATACGCAGTATTTT. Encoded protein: CASSSGQAIPPFTDTQYF.

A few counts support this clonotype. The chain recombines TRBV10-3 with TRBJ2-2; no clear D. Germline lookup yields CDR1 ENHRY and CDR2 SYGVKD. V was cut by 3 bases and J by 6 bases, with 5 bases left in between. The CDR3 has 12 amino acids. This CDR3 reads CAISERSGELFF. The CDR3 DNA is TGTGCCATCAGTGAACGATCCGGGGAGCTGTTTTTT.

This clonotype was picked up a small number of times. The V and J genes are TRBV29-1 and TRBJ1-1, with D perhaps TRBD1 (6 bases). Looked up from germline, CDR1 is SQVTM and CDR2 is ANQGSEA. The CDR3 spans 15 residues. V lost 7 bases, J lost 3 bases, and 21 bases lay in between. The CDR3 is CSAPGVRGWDTEAFF. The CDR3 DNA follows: TGCAGCGCCCCAGGGGTGAGGGGTTGGGACACTGAAGCTTTCTTT.

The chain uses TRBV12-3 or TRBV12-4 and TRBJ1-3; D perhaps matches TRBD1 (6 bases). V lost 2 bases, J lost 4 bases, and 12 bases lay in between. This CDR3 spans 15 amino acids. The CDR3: CASSLRGGSGNTIYF. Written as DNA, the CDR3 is TGTGCCAGCAGTTTAAGGGGGGGCTCGGGAAACACCATATATTTT.

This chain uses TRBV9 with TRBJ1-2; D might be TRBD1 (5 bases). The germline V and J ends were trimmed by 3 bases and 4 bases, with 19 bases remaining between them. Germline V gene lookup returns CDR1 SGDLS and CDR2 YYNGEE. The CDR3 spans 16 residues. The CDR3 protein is CASSGGETLPRYGYTF. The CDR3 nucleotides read TGTGCCAGCAGCGGGGGGGAGACTTTACCCCGCTATGGCTACACCTTC.

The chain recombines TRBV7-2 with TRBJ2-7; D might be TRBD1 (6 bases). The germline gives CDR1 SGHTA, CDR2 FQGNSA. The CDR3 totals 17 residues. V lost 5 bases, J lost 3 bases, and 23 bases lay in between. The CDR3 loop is CASSPVPWGTSNYEQYF. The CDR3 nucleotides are TGTGCCAGCAGCCCCGTTCCGTGGGGGACATCAAACTACGAGCAGTACTTC. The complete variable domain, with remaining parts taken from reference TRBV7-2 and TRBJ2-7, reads GAGVSQSPSNKVTEKGKDVELRCDPISGHTALYWYRQSLGQGLEFLIYFQGNSAPDKSGLPSDRFSAERTGGSVSTLTIQRTQQEDSAVYLCASSPVPWGTSNYEQYFGPGTRLTVT.

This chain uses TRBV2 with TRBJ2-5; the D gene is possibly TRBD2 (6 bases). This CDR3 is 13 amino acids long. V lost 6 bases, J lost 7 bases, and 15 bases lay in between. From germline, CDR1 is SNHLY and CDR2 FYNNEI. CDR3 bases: TGTGCCAGCAGCCCGACTAGACGGGGGACCCAGTACTTC. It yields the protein CASSPTRRGTQYF.

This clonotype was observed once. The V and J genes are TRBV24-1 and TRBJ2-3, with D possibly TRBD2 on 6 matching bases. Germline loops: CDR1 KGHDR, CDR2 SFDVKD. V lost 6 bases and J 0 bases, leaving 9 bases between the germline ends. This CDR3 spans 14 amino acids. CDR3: CATSSGYSTDTQYF. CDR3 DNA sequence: TGTGCCACCAGTAGCGGGTATAGCACAGATACGCAGTATTTT.

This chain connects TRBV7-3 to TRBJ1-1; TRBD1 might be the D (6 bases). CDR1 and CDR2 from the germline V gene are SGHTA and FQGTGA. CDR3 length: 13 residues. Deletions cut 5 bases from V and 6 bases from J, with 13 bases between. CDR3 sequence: CASSPTGLPEAFF. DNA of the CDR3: TGTGCCAGCAGCCCCACAGGGCTCCCTGAAGCTTTCTTT. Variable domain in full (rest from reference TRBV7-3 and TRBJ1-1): GAGVSQTPSNKVTEKGKYVELRCDPISGHTALYWYRQSLGQGPEFLIYFQGTGAADDSGLPNDRFFAVRPEGSVSTLKIQRTERGDSAVYLCASSPTGLPEAFFGQGTRLTVV.

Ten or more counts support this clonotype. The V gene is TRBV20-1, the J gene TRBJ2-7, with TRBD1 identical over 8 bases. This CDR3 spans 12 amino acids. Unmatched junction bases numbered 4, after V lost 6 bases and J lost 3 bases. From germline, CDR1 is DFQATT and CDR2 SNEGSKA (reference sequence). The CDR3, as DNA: TGCAGTGCGCCGGACAGGGACTACGAGCAGTACTTC. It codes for CSAPDRDYEQYF.

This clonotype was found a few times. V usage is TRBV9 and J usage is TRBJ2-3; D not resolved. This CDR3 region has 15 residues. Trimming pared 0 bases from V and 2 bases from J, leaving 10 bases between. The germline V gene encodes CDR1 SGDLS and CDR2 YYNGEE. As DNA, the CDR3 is TGTGCCAGCAGCGTAGTGGGTACTAACACAGATACGCAGTATTTT. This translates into CASSVVGTNTDTQYF. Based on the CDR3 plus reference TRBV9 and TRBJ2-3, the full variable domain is DSGVTQTPKHLITATGQRVTLRCSPRSGDLSVYWYQQSLDQGLQFLIQYYNGEERAKGNILERFSAQQFPDLHSELNLSSLELGDSALYFCASSVVGTNTDTQYFGPGTRLTVL.

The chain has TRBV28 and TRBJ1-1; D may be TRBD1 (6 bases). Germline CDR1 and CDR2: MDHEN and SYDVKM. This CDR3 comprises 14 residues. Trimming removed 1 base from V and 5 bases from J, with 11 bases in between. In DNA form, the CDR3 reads TGTGCCAGCAGTTTATACAGAAGGGGGACTGAAGCTTTCTTT. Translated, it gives CASSLYRRGTEAFF.

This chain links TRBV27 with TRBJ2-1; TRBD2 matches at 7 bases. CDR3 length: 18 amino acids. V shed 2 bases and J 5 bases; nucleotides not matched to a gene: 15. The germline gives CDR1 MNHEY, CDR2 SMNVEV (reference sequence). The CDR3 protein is CASSLRVAGVRENNEQFF. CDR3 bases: TGTGCCAGCAGTTTAAGGGTGGCGGGGGTTCGGGAAAACAATGAGCAGTTCTTC.

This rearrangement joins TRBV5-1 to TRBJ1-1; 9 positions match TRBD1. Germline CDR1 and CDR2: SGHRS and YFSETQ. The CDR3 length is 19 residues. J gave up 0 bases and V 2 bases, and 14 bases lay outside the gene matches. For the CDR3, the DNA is TGCGCCAGCAGCTTTTCCCCGGGACAGGGTAGACGAATGAACACTGAAGCTTTCTTT. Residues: CASSFSPGQGRRMNTEAFF.

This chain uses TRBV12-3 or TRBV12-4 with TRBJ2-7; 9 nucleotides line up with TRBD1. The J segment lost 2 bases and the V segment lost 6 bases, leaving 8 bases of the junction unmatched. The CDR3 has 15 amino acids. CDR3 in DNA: TGTGCCAGCAGGGGAAGGGACAGGGAGGCCTACGAGCAGTACTTC. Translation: CASRGRDREAYEQYF.

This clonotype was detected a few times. This chain's CDR3 is CASSQVMKNSYNEQFF. CDR3 in DNA: TGTGCCAGCAGCCAAGTGATGAAAAACTCCTACAATGAGCAGTTCTTC. This chain uses TRBV4-2 with TRBJ2-1; D uncertain. The CDR3 is 16 residues long. The V end lost 1 base, the J end lost 0 bases, and 10 bases lay between the germline ends. Germline loops: CDR1 LGHNA, CDR2 YNFKEQ.

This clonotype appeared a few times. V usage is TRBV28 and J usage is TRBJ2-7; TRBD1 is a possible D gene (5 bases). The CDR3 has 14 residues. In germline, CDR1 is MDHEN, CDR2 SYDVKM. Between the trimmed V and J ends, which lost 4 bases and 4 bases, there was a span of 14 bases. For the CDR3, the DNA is TGTGCCAGCAGTTCAGACCGGACAAGTTACGAGCAGTACTTC. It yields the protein CASSSDRTSYEQYF.

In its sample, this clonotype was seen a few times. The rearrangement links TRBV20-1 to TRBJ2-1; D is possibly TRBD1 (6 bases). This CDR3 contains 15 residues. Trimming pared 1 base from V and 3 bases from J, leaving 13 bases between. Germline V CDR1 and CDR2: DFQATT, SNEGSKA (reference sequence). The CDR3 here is CSARGLGGYYNEQFF. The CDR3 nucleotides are TGCAGTGCTAGAGGGTTAGGGGGTTACTACAATGAGCAGTTCTTC.

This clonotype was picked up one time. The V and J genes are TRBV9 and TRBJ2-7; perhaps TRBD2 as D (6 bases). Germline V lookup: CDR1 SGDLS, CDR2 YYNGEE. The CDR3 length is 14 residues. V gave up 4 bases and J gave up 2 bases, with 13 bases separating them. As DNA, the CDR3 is TGTGCCAGCAGCCCTTGGGACTGGCCCTACGAGCAGTACTTC. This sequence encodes CASSPWDWPYEQYF.

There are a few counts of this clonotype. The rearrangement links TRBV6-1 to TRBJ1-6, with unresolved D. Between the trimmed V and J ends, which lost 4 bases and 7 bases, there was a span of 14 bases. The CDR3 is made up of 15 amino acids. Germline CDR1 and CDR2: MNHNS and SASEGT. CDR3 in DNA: TGTGCCAGCAGTGCGACGGACGCAGGAAATTCACCCCTCCACTTT. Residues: CASSATDAGNSPLHF.

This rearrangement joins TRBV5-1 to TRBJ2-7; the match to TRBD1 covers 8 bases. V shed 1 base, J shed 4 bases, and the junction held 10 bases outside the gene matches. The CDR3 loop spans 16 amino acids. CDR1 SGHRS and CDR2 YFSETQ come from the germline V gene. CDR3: CASSLQYGQGEYEQYF. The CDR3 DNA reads TGCGCCAGCAGCTTGCAATATGGACAGGGAGAGTACGAGCAGTACTTC.

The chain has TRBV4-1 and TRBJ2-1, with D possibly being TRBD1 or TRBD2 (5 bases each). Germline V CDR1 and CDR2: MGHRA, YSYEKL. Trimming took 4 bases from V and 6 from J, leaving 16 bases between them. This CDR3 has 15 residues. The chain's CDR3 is CASSRFRDPSNEQFF. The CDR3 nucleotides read TGCGCCAGCAGCCGATTCCGGGACCCCTCCAATGAGCAGTTCTTC.

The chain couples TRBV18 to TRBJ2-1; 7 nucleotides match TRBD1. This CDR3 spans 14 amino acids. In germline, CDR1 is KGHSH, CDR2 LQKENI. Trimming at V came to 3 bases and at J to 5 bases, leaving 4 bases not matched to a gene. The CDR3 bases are TGTGCCAGCTCACCGGGGACAGATAACAATGAGCAGTTCTTC. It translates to CASSPGTDNNEQFF. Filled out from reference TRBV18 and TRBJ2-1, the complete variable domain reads NAGVMQNPRHLVRRRGQEARLRCSPMKGHSHVYWYRQLPEEGLKFMVYLQKENIIDESGMPKERFSAEFPKEGPSILRIQQVVRGDSAAYFCASSPGTDNNEQFFGPGTRLTVL.

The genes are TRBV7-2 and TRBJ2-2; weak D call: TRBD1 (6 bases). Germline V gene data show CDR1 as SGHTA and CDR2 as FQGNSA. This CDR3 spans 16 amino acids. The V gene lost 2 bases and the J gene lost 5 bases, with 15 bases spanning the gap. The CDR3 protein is CASSLIAGTPTGELFF. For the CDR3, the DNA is TGTGCCAGCAGCTTAATTGCAGGGACACCGACCGGGGAGCTGTTTTTT.

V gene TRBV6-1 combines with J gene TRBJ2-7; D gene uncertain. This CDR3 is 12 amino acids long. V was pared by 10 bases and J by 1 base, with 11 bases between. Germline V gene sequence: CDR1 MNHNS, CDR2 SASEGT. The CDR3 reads CAILLFSYEQYF. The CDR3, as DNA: TGTGCCATCTTACTATTTTCCTACGAGCAGTACTTC.

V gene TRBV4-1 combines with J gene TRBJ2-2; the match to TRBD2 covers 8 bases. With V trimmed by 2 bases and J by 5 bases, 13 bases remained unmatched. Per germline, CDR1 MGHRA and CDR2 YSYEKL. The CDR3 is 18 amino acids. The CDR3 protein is CASSQPIQRGYGTGELFF. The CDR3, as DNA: TGCGCCAGCAGCCAACCTATTCAGCGGGGGTATGGGACCGGGGAGCTGTTTTTT.

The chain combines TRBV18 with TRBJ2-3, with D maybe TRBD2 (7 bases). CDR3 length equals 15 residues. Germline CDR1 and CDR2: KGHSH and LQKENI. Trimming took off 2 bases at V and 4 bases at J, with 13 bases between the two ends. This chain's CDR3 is CASSPFGGPADTQYF. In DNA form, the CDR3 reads TGTGCCAGCTCACCATTCGGGGGGCCTGCAGATACGCAGTATTTT. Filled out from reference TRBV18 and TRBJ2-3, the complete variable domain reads NAGVMQNPRHLVRRRGQEARLRCSPMKGHSHVYWYRQLPEEGLKFMVYLQKENIIDESGMPKERFSAEFPKEGPSILRIQQVVRGDSAAYFCASSPFGGPADTQYFGPGTRLTVL.

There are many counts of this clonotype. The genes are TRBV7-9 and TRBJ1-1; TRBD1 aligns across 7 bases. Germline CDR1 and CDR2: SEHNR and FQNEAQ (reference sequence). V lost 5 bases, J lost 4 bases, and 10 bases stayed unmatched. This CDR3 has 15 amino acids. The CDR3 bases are TGTGCCAGCAGCCCGGGAGACAGGGTGAGCACTGAAGCTTTCTTT. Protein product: CASSPGDRVSTEAFF.